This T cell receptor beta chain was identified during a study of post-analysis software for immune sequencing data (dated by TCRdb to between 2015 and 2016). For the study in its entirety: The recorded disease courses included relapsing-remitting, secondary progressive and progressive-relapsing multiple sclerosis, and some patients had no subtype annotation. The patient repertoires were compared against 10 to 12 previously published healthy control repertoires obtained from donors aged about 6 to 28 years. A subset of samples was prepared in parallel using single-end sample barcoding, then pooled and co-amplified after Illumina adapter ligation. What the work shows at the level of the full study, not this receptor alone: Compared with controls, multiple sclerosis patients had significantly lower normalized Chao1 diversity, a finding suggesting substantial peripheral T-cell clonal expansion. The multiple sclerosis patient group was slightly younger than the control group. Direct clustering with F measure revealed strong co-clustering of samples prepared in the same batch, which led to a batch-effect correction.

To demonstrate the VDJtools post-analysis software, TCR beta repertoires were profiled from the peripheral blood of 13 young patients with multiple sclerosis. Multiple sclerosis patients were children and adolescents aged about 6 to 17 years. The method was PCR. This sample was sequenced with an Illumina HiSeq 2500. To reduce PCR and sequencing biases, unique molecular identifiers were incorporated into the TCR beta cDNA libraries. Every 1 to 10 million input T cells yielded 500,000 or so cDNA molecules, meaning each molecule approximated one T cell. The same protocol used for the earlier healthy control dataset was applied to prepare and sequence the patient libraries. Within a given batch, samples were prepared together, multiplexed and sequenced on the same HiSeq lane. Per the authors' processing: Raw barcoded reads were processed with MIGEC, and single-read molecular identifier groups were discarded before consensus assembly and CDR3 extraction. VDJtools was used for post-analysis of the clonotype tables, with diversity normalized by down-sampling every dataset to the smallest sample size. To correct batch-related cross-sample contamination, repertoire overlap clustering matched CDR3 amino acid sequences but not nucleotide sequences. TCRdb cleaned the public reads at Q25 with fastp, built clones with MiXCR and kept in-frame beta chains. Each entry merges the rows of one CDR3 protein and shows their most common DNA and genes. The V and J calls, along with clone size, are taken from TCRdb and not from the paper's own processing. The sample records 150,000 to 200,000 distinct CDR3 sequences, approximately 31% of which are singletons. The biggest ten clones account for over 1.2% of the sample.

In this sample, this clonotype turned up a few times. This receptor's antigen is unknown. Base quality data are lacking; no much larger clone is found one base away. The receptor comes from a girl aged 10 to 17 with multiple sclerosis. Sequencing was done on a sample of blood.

The sequence in DNA is TGCGCCAGCAGCCAAGGTGAGGGAGATCAGCCCCAGCATTTT. It encodes CASSQGEGDQPQHF. The sequence joins TRBV4-1 to TRBJ1-5; the D segment cannot be called with confidence. The CDR3 holds 14 amino acids from the cysteine to the phenylalanine. Kept here is only the CDR3 DNA, which spans 42 bases and is read in frame from base 1. The germline V gene yields MGHRA for CDR1 and YSYEKL for CDR2. Trimming removed 1 base from V and 5 bases from J, leaving 9 bases between the germline ends.